A single sample gave rise to the 4 T cell receptor beta chains below, sequenced in a study of blood T cell repertoires in COVID-19. This table comes from immunoSEQ multiplex PCR, and its TCRdb copy is limited to in-frame clones, with some not included. The sample carries a few hundred thousand clones, 90% recorded once. Material: peripheral blood. The receptors were sampled from a woman aged 40 to 50 with COVID-19, enrolled during active disease.

The chain has TRBV5-1 and TRBJ2-7; TRBD1 agrees at 8 bases. Losses at the gene ends were 4 bases for V and 4 bases for J; bases not matched to a gene: 13. The CDR3 runs 16 residues. Germline assignment: CDR1 SGHRS and CDR2 YFSETQ. In DNA form, the CDR3 reads TGCGCCAGCAGCGTAAACCCTTCCGGGACAGGATACGAGCAGTACTTC. Its translation: CASSVNPSGTGYEQYF.

The rearrangement joins TRBV24-1 to TRBJ1-1; D perhaps matches TRBD1 (6 bases). The germline V and J ends were trimmed by 9 bases and 4 bases, with 14 bases remaining between them. CDR1 and CDR2 from the germline V gene are KGHDR and SFDVKD. The CDR3 runs to 13 residues. Here the CDR3 DNA reads TGTGCCACCTACGGGGGGGGGCGCACTGAAGCTTTCTTT. Its translation is CATYGGGRTEAFF.

The V call is TRBV28, the J call TRBJ1-2, with 7 positions matching TRBD1. With V trimmed by 5 bases and J by 6 bases, 6 bases remained unmatched. The CDR3 has 13 residues. Germline CDR1 MDHEN, CDR2 SYDVKM. DNA for the CDR3: TGTGCCAGCAGTGGGACAGCTGGCGATGGCTACACCTTC. Translated: CASSGTAGDGYTF.

The V gene is TRBV29-1, the J gene TRBJ2-1; 11 nucleotides line up with TRBD2. The CDR3 spans 15 residues. Germline V lookup: CDR1 SQVTM, CDR2 ANQGSEA. Trimming removed 6 bases from V and 7 bases from J; junction bases left unmatched: 11. The CDR3 DNA reads TGCAGCGTGATCAGACTAGCGGGAAATAGTAATGAGCAGTTCTTC. Amino acids: CSVIRLAGNSNEQFF.